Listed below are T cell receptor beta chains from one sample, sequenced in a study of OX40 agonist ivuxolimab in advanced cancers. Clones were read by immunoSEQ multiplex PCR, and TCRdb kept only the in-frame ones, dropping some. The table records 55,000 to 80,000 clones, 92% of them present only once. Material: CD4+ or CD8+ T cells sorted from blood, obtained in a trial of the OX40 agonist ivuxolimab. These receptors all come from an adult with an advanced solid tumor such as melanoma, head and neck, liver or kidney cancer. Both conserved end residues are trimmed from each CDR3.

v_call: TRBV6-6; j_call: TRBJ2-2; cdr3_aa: ASSWATGELF
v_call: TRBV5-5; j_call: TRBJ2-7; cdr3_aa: ASSLDNPPYEQY
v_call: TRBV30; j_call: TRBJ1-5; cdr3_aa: AWGQGNSNQPQH
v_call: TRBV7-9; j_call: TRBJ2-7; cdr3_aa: ASSLVSSGRAGEQY
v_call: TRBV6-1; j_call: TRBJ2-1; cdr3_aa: ASSEAGTHAYNEQF
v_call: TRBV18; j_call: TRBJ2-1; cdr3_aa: ASSPPSRSDSYNEQF
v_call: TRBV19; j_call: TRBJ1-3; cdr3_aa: ASRTGANSGNTIY
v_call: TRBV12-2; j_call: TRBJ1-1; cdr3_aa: ASRPHRRENTEAF
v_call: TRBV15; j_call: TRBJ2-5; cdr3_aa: ATSRDDREETQY
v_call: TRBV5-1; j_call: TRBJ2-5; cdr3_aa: ASSLASGAQETQY
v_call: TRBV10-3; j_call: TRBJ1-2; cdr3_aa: AITAGDYYGYT
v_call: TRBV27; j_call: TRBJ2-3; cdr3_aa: ASSLYGFGGTDTQY
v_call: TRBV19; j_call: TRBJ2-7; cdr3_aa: ASSIMGGSGYEQY
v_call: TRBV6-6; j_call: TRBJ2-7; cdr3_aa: ASRAGTGFYEQY
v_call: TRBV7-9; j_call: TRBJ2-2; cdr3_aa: ASSSQILAGGRGGELF
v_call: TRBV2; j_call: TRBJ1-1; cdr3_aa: ASSADNMNTEAF
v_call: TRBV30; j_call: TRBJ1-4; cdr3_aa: AWRLRQGLTNEKLF
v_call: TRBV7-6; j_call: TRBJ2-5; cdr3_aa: ASSVSSPQETQY
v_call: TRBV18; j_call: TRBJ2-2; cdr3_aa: ASSLNGEPNTGELF
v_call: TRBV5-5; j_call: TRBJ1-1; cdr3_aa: ASSPVGQNTEAF
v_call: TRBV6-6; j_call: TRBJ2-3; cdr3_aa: ASRDFGGDTQY
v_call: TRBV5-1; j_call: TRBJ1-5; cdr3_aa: ASSLEGSDQPQH
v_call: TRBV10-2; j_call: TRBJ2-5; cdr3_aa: ASSEPGGAGETQY
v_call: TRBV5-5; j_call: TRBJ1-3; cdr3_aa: ASSYAGMWTDPASGNTIY
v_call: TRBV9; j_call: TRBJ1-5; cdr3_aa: ASSVGLGPQH
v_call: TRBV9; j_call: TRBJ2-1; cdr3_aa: ASSVTYNEQF
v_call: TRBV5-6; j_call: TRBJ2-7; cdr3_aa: ASSASGRTHEQY
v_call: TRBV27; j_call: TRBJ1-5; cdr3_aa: ASSLGGSNQPQH
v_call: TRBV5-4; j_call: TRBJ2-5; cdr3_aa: ASRLAGGETQY
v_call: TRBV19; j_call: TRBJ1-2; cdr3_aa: ASTGFYGYT
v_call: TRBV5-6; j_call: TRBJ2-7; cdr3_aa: ASSHVQDRAYEQY
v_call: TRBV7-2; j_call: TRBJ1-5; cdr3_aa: ASSLVEGGQPQH
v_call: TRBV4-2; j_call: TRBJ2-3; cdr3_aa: ASSGTSGGITDTQY
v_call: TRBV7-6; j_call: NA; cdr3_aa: ASSLERDHEQY
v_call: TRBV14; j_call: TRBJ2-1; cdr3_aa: ASSQIGGAAEQF
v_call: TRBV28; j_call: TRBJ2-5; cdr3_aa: ASSFWSGTIQETQY
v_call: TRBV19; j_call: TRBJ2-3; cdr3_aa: ASSKVLAGAGTDTQY
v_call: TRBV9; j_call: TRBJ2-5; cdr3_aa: ASSVSSQETQY
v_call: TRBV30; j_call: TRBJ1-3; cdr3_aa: AWSARLGTGGGSGNTIY
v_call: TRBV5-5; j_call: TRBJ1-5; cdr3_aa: ASSLGIYSNQPQH
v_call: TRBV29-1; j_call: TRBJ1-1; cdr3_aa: SATQGSVNTEAF
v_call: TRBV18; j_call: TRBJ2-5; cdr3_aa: ASSPTNLQETQY
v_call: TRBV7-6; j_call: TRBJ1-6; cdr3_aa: ASSLLDNSPLH